Presented here are 11 T cell receptor beta chains from one specimen sequenced in a study of naive and memory T cell subsets. The beta constant-region primer was an equimolar mix of two oligonucleotides covering TRBC1 and TRBC2. TCRdb processed the UMI-ligation and nested PCR reads anew with MiXCR; each CDR3 protein has one entry. The repertoire has tens of thousands of distinct CDR3 sequences, about an eighth of them found once; the top ten carry approximately 20%. The sequenced sample consisted of effector memory CD4+ T cells from blood. Subset denoted: effector memory, CD45RA- CD27-. Receptors originate from a human donor in good health.

The gene calls are TRBV20-1 and TRBJ1-1, with D maybe TRBD1 (6 bases). The CDR3 length is 16 residues. The V and J ends lost 6 bases and 1 base respectively, with 21 bases between them. Germline V gives CDR1 DFQATT, CDR2 SNEGSKA (reference sequence). CDR3: CSAYYTGGGKNTEAFF. CDR3 sequence (DNA): TGCAGTGCCTACTATACCGGAGGGGGGAAGAACACTGAAGCTTTCTTT.

Comment on this clonotype: A much larger clone sits a single nucleotide away, making a read error possible. The chain has TRBV7-2 and TRBJ2-1; 8 positions match TRBD2. This CDR3 region has 17 residues. Germline CDR1 and CDR2: SGHTA and FQGNSA. The CDR3 coding sequence is TGTGCCAGCAGCTTAGCGGGGACTAGTATCGTTTACAAAGAGCAGTTCTTC. It translates to CASSLAGTSIVYKEQFF.

The table lists this clonotype with many counts. The chain carries TRBV29-1 and TRBJ2-3; TRBD1 might be the D (6 bases). This CDR3 has 14 amino acids. Germline V gene data show CDR1 as SQVTM and CDR2 as ANQGSEA. The CDR3 DNA sequence: TGCGGAACCTACAGGGTTGAGGGCACAGATACGCAGTATTTT. This encodes CGTYRVEGTDTQYF.

This clonotype was observed a handful of times. The gene calls are TRBV10-3 and TRBJ2-7; 7 bases map to TRBD1. There are 13 residues in the CDR3. V shed 8 bases, J shed 7 bases, and the junction held 11 bases outside the gene matches. Germline V gives CDR1 ENHRY, CDR2 SYGVKD. CDR3 region: CAISGTAPTEQYF. The CDR3 DNA sequence: TGTGCCATCTCCGGGACAGCCCCTACGGAGCAGTACTTC.

The chain has TRBV20-1 and TRBJ2-1, with TRBD2 identical over 12 bases. Germline CDR1 reads DFQATT; CDR2 reads SNEGSKA (reference sequence). CDR3 size: 15 residues. J was trimmed by 5 bases and V by 6 bases; bases with no gene match: 8. In DNA form, the CDR3 reads TGCAGTGCAAAGACTAGCGGGAGACTGGACAATGAGCAGTTCTTC. It yields the protein CSAKTSGRLDNEQFF.

V and J are TRBV12-3 or TRBV12-4 and TRBJ2-7, with TRBD1 as a possible D gene (7 bases). The CDR3 contains 12 residues. Between the trimmed V and J ends, which lost 6 bases and 5 bases, there was a span of 11 bases. CDR3 DNA sequence: TGTGCCAGCAGACTCAGGGGGGACGAGCAGTACTTC. Its protein is CASRLRGDEQYF.

The chain carries TRBV5-1 and TRBJ2-7, with 8 bases identical to TRBD1. Germline loops: CDR1 SGHRS, CDR2 YFSETQ. The V gene end was trimmed by 3 bases and the J gene end by 5 bases; junction bases not matched to a gene: 10. This CDR3 contains 15 residues. Here the CDR3 reads CASSSKTGEGNEQYF. The CDR3 nucleotides are TGCGCCAGCAGCTCGAAGACAGGGGAAGGGAACGAGCAGTACTTC.

This clonotype was picked up many times. This sequence joins TRBV12-3 or TRBV12-4 and TRBJ2-1; 11 bases agree with TRBD2. The junction had 14 bases not matched to a gene; V was cut back by 3 bases and J by 1 base. This CDR3 is 20 amino acids long. In DNA form, the CDR3 reads TGTGCCAGCAGTTTTTCTGTGTGGGGACTAGCGGAGGGATCCTACAATGAGCAGTTCTTC. This sequence encodes CASSFSVWGLAEGSYNEQFF.

This clonotype was detected many times. This rearrangement joins TRBV20-1 to TRBJ2-3, with 12 nucleotides matching TRBD2. Trimming took 3 bases from V and 4 from J; bases not matched to a gene: 5. The CDR3 covers 15 residues. Germline V gives CDR1 DFQATT, CDR2 SNEGSKA (reference sequence). In DNA form, the CDR3 reads TGCAGTGCTAGCCCCGCTAGCGGGAGGGCAGATACGCAGTATTTT. Protein sequence: CSASPASGRADTQYF.

The chain joins TRBV29-1 to TRBJ2-3, with 14 bases aligning to TRBD2. The germline gives CDR1 SQVTM, CDR2 ANQGSEA. The CDR3 sequence is 15 residues long. The junction had 8 bases not matched to a gene; V was cut back by 6 bases and J by 6 bases. The DNA of the CDR3 is TGCAGCGTCCTAGGACTAGCGGGAGGATCGGATACGCAGTATTTT. It yields the protein CSVLGLAGGSDTQYF.

This clonotype was counted a few times. This may be a read error, as it is one base from a much larger clone. This chain uses TRBV11-2 with TRBJ2-1; no definite D call. Germline V gene data show CDR1 as SGHAT and CDR2 as FQNNGV. There are 14 residues in the CDR3. Deletions cut 3 bases from V and 8 bases from J, with 14 bases between. The CDR3 coding sequence is TGTGCCAGCAGCTTGCCCGTAGGCCACGATGAGCAGTTCTTC. It specifies CASSLPVGHDEQFF.